These 4 T cell receptor beta chains were sequenced from one sample in a study of CD8+ T cells in alopecia areata. As the sequencing template, cDNA was produced by extracting RNA and reverse transcribing it. Sequencing used immunoSEQ multiplex PCR; TCRdb keeps in-frame clones, though not all of them. Of roughly 150,000 clones listed, about 51% were seen once; the top ten hold less than 20%. Source: CD8+ T cells sorted from blood, taken at week 0. These receptors all stem from a human donor with alopecia areata.

This clone was seen once. This rearrangement joins TRBV27 to TRBJ1-2; D possibly corresponds to TRBD1 (6 bases). V shed 5 bases and J shed 1 base, with 11 bases lying between them. The V gene's germline CDR1 is MNHEY and CDR2 SMNVEV (reference sequence). This CDR3 has 14 amino acids. The CDR3 region has the DNA TGTGCCAGCAGTAGCTCACAGGGTAACTATGGCTACACCTTC. Translation gives CASSSSQGNYGYTF.

The chain joins TRBV7-9 to TRBJ2-5; D not certain. The CDR3 has 13 residues. Looked up from germline, CDR1 is SEHNR and CDR2 is FQNEAQ (reference sequence). V was pared by 11 bases and J by 0 bases, with 13 bases between. Written as DNA, the CDR3 is TGTGCCGGAAGTTACAGCTACCAAGAGACCCAGTACTTC. Its protein is CAGSYSYQETQYF.

The J gene is TRBJ2-4, the V gene TRBV11-2; 7 positions agree with TRBD1. The germline gives CDR1 SGHAT, CDR2 FQNNGV. V shed 5 bases and J 3 bases; nucleotides not matched to a gene: 10. The CDR3 loop spans 16 amino acids. The DNA of the CDR3 is TGTGCCAGCAGCACACACCAGGGGGTGGGCAAAAACATTCAGTACTTC. Its protein product is CASSTHQGVGKNIQYF. Full variable domain (outside the CDR3, taken from reference TRBV11-2 and TRBJ2-4): EAGVAQSPRYKIIEKRQSVAFWCNPISGHATLYWYQQILGQGPKLLIQFQNNGVVDDSQLPKDRFSAERLKGVDSTLKIQPAKLEDSAVYLCASSTHQGVGKNIQYFGAGTRLSVL.

V is TRBV11-2 and J is TRBJ1-1; maybe TRBD1 (6 bases). Germline V gene lookup returns CDR1 SGHAT and CDR2 FQNNGV. CDR3 size: 12 residues. The V end lost 5 bases, the J end lost 8 bases, and 12 bases lay between the germline ends. The CDR3 spells CASSHRTVEAFF. CDR3 sequence (DNA): TGTGCCAGCAGCCATAGGACAGTCGAAGCTTTCTTT. Using reference TRBV11-2 and TRBJ1-1 for the parts outside the CDR3, the full variable domain is EAGVAQSPRYKIIEKRQSVAFWCNPISGHATLYWYQQILGQGPKLLIQFQNNGVVDDSQLPKDRFSAERLKGVDSTLKIQPAKLEDSAVYLCASSHRTVEAFFGQGTRLTVV.